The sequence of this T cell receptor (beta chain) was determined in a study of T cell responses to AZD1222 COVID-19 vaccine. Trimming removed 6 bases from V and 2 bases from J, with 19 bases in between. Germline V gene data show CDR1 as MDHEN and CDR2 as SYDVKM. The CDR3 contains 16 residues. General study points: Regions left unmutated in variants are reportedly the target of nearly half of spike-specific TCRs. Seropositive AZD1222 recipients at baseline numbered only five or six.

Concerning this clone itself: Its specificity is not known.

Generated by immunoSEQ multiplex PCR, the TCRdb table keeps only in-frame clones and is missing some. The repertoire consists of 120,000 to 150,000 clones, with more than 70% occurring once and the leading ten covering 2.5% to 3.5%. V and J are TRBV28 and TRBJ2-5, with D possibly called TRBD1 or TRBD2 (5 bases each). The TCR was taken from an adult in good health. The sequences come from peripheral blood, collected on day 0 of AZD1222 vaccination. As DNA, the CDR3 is TGTGCCAGCAGATTGGGGTGGGTGGGGGAACAAGAGACCCAGTACTTC. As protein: CASRLGWVGEQETQYF.